This TCR beta chain is drawn from a study of shared clonotypes between healthy human individuals. The wider study: Donors consisted of a couple of women and three men between 18 and 49.

A CD45RA-negative memory subset and a CD45RA+ naive subset were separated from the CD4+ cells. General observations from the study: Relative to their counterparts shared across all four donors, non-shared clonotypes exhibited diminished generation probabilities.

The assay was run at deep level. Clones were sequenced by immunoSEQ multiplex PCR, and TCRdb holds only the in-frame ones, with some missing. The sample holds approximately 1,000,000 clones, approximately 80% seen once. There are 15 residues in the CDR3. Germline CDR1 and CDR2: SEHNR and FQNEAQ (reference sequence). V lost 2 bases and J 4 bases, leaving 11 bases between the germline ends. Regarding this clone: Its antigen is currently unknown.

Sequenced input: memory CD4+ T cells from PBMCs. Described subset: CD45RA-negative fraction. The clonotype comes from a man aged 18 to 29 in good health. Some clones in this sample may be carry-over from other donors' samples. This chain connects TRBV7-9 to TRBJ2-2; D remains ambiguous. The chain's CDR3 is CASSLNERRTGELFF. DNA for the CDR3: TGTGCCAGCAGCTTAAATGAACGGCGCACCGGGGAGCTGTTTTTT.